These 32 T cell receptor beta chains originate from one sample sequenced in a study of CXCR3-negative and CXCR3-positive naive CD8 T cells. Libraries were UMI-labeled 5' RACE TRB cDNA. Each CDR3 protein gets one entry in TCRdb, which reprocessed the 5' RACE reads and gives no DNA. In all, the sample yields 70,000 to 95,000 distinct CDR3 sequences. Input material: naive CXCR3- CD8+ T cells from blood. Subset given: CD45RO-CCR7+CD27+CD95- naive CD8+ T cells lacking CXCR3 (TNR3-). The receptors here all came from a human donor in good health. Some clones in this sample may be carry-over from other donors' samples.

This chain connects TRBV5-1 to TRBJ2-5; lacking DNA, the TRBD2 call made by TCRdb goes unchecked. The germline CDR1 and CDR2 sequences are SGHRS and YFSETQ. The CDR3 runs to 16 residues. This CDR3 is CASSLRLAGLQETQYF.

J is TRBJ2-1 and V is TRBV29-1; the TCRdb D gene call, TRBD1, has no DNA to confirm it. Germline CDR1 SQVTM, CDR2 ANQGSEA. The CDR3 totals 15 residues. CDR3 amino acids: CSVDGLPPSYNEQFF.

The chain's CDR3 is CASSLADGGPYEQYF. This chain uses TRBV7-9 with TRBJ2-7. In germline, CDR1 is SEHNR, CDR2 FQNEAQ (reference sequence). This CDR3 contains 15 residues.

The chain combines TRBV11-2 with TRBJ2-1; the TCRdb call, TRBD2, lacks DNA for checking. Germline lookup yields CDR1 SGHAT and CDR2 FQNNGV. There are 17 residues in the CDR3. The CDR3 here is CASSLLAGGASYNEQFF.

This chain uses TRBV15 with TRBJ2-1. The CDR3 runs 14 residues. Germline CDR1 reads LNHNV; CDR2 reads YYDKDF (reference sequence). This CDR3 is CATSMLSQNNEQFF.

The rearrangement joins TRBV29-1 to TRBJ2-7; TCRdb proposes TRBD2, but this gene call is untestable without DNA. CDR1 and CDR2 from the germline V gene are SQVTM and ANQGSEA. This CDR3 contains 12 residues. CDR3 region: CSVESGSYEQYF.

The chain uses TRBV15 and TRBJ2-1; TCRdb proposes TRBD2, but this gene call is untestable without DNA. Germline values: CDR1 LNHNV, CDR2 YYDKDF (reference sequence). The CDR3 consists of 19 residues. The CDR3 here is CATSRGRGTSGLSYNEQFF.

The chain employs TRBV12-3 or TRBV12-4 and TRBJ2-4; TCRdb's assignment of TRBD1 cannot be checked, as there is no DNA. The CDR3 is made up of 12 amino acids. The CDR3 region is CASSWDSDSLYF.

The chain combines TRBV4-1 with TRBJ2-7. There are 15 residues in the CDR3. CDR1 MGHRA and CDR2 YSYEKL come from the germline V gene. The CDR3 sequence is CASSQGIGRSYEQYF.

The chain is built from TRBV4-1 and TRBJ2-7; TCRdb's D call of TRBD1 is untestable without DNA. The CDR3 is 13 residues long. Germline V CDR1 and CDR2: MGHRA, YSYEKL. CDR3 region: CASSGQVPYEQYF.

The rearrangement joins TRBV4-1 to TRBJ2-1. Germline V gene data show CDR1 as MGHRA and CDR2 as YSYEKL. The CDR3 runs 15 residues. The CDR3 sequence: CASSQDIGAGNEQFF.

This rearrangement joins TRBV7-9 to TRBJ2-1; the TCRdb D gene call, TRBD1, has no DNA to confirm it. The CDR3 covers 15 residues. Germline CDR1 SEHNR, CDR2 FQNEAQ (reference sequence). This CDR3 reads CASSGGWTDYNEQFF.

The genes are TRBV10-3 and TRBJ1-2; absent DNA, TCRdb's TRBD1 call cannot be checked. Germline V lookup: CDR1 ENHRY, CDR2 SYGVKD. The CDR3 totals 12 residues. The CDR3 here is CAISTGYYGYTF.

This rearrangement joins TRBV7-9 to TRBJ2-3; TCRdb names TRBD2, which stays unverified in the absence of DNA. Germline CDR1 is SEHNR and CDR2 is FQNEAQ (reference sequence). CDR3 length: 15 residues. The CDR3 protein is CASSFVTAGADTQYF.

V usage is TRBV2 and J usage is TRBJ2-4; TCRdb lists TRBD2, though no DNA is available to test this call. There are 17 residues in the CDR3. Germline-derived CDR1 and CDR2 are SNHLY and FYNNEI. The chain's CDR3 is CASSANLAGGDKNIQYF.

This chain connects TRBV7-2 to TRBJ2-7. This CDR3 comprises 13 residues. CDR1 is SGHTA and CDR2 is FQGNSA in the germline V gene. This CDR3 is CASRVAGTYEQYF.

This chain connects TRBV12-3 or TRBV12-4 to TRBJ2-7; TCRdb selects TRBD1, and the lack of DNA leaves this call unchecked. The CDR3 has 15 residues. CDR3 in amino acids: CASSPNLGQELEQYF.

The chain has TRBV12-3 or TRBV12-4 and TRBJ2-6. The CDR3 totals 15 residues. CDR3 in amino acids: CASSLWVGGANVLTF.

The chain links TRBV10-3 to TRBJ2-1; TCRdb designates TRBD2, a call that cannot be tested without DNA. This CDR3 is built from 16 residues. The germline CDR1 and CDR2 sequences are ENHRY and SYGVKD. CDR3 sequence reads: CAISEGTSGAYNEQFF.

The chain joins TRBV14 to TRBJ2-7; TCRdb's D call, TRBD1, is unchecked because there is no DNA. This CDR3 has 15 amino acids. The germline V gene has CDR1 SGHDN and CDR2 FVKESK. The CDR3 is CASSQTGQVTYEQYF.

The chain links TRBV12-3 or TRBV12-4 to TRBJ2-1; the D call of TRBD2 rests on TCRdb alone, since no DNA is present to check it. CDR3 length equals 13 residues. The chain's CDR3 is CASSPLLRRDSDF.

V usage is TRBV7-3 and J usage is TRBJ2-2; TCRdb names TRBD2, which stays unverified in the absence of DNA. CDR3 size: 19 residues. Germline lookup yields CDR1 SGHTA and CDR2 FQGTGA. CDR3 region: CASSLQGFSANRDTGELFF.

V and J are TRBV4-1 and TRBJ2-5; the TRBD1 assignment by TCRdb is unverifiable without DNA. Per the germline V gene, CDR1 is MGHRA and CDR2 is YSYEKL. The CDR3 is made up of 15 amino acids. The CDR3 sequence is CASSQDQTGVETQYF.

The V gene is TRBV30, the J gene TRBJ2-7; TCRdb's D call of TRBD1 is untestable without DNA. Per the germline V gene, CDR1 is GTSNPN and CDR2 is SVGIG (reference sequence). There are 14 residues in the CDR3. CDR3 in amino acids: CAWTRTGALDEQYF.

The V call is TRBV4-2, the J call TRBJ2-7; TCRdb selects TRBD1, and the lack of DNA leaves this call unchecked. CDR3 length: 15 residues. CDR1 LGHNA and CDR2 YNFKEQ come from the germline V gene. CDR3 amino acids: CASSQDYREDYEQYF.

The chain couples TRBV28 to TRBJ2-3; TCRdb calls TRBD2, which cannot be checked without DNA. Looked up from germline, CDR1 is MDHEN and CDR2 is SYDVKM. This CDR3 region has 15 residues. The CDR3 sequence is CASSPLAGVGDTQYF.

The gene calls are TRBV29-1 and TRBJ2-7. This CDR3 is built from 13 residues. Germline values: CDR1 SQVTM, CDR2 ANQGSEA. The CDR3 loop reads CSVGKQDSYEQYF.

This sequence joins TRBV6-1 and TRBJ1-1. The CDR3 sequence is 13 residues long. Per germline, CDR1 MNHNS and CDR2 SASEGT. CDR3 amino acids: CASSERMNTEAFF.

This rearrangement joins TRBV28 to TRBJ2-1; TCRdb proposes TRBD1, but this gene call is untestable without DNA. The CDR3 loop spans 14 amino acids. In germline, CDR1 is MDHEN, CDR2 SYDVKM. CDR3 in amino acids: CASSLVTAPDEQFF. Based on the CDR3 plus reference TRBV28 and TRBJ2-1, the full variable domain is DVKVTQSSRYLVKRTGEKVFLECVQDMDHENMFWYRQDPGLGLRLIYFSYDVKMKEKGDIPEGYSVSREKKERFSLILESASTNQTSMYLCASSLVTAPDEQFFGPGTRLTVL.

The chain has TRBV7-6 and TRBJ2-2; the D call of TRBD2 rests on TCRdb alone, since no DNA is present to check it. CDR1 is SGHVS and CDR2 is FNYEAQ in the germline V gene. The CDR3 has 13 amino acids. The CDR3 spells CASSVTSPGELFF.

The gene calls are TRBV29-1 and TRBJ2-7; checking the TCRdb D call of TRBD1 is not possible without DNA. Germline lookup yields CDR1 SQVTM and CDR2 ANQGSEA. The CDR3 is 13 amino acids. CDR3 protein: CSVELDRSYEQYF.

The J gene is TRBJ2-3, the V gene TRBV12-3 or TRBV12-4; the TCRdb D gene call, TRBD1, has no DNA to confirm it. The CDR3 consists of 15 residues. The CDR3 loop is CASSLAGGSTDTQYF.